This T cell receptor beta chain was recorded in a study of blood T cells in healthy people across ages (dated by TCRdb to 2015 to 2017). About the investigation overall: In model experiments, template switching captured about one uniquely barcoded TCR beta cDNA molecule for every two T cells. Using deep sequencing normalized with unique cDNA molecular identifiers, the study measured how TCR beta repertoire diversity changes with age. Donors were grouped into four age groups: young (average approximately 16 years), middle-aged (about 38), aged (approximately 58) and long-lived (around 82). For two donors (one aged 18 to 30 and one aged 80 or older), the study analyzed two additional independent replicas of 1 million unique cDNA reads from the same blood draw. On the study overall, not on this receptor specifically: Compared with the aged group, the long-lived group had more naive CD4+ T cells, fewer expanded clones and increased TCR diversity, a pattern suggesting age selection. Donor CMV infection status was unknown, potentially confounding age-related changes in expanded clonotypes. As age increased, observed TCR beta diversity per million T cells dropped in a roughly linear way, and a significant reduction was already evident by age 40. A strong correlation was found between observed TCR beta diversity and the percentage of naive T cells measured by flow cytometry. Conclusive comparison of naive and antigen-experienced compartments was prevented by the profiling of bulk unsorted PBMCs. Estimates of total diversity based on one million sequenced T cells were regarded as lower bounds and as underestimates.

The 39 donors, aged roughly 6 to 95 years, were systemically healthy Caucasian individuals from Russia. Around 9.9 milliliters of peripheral blood were collected from each donor into EDTA-treated Vacutainer tubes. PBMCs were isolated by Ficoll-Paque density-gradient centrifugation, with at least 6.5 million obtained per sample. Trizol reagent was used to extract total RNA from PBMCs, with at least 5.5 micrograms per sample. For every donor, flow cytometry on a PBMC aliquot measured the percentage of naive CD45RAhigh/CD27high T cells. The cysteine opens and the phenylalanine closes a CDR3 of 14 amino acids. The sequence is cut down to CDR3 DNA, 42 bases in frame from base 1. The germline V gene specifies MGHRA as CDR1 and YSYEKL as CDR2. Trimming at the junction amounts to 0 bases on V and 3 bases on J, and the germline ends lie 8 bases apart. This clonotype was counted a few times. There is no known antigen for this receptor. Nothing much larger sits one base from this clone, and base qualities are not available.

Library preparation employed 5' RACE. The sequencing machine was an Illumina HiSeq 2500. A second roughly 7 to 11 cycle PCR used a sample-barcoded 5' primer and a J-beta primer mix. Each TCR beta cDNA molecule received a unique molecular identifier from a template-switch 5' adaptor carrying 12 random nucleotides. At least 2.5 million CDR3-containing paired-end reads were obtained from each sample. First-strand cDNA synthesis was performed from all RNA using the Mint cDNA synthesis kit, with priming by a TRBC-specific oligonucleotide. All cDNA was treated with uracil-DNA glycosylase and then went through a first 18-cycle PCR with the universal primers M1SS and BC2_uni_R. Concerning the study's data processing: Normalization of each sample was performed by random selection of 1 million high-quality reads, each carrying a distinct molecular identifier. Reads sharing molecular identifiers were discarded rather than binned into consensus sequences. CDR3 identification, clonotype clustering and error correction used MiTCR with a Q25 quality threshold and the strictest error-elimination algorithm. A nonparametric unseen species model with Euler transformation was used to estimate a lower bound on total TCR beta diversity. Starting from the raw public reads, TCRdb applied fastp trimming at Q25, assembled clones with MiXCR and retained in-frame beta chains. Rows merge per CDR3 protein into single entries with the most common DNA and genes. TCRdb, rather than the study authors, made the V and J calls. Here the sample has around 780,000 distinct CDR3 sequences; about 26% occur a single time. The ten most abundant clones make up approximately 2.9% of the sample.

Separately, the same data were catalogued under a study of T cells of mothers and their children. Looking at the second paper: Nine systemically healthy Caucasian individuals, comprising three mothers and their six children, were included as donors. cDNA synthesis used all of the extracted RNA, with roughly 1.6 ug of RNA in each 15 ul reaction. In the second PCR, sample barcodes and 2-4 random nucleotides were introduced via the M1S primer. More than 9 million TCR beta CDR3 reads were obtained from each mother, and millions of reads were obtained from each child. Thymic selection similarly shapes TCR recombination output in related and unrelated pairs, with minor effect from inherited differences. Normalized repertoire overlap was always slightly but never significantly higher in related than unrelated mother-child pairs. Persistent microchimeric T cell clones were not detected, at a sensitivity of roughly 100 clones per million clonotypes. The study used deep NGS to compare TCR beta repertoires of mothers and children, seeking features distinguishing related mother-child pairs from unrelated individuals. On average, the children were approximately 11 +/- 4 years old, while the mothers were about 40 +/- 4 years old. After adapters were ligated using NEBNext reagents, the libraries underwent 100+100 nt paired-end sequencing on an Illumina HiSeq 2000. To avoid cross-contamination, the mother libraries and the child libraries were prepared a month apart and sequenced in separate runs. Each donor had between roughly 500,000 and 2,200,000 distinct TCR beta clonotypes identified. Naive TCR beta clonotypes were estimated from low-frequency clonotypes matched to each donor's FACS-determined naive share, without sorting.

The TCR was taken from a boy younger than 18 in good health. Specimen: blood. The chain joins TRBV4-1 to TRBJ1-1; there is no confident call for the D gene. The CDR3 protein: CASSQDMSDTEAFF. The DNA sequence is as follows: TGCGCCAGCAGCCAAGATATGTCAGACACTGAAGCTTTCTTT.